These 18 T cell receptor beta chains came from one sample sequenced in a study of early T cells in non-severe SARS-CoV-2 infection. Via MiXCR, TCRdb re-called the 5' RACE reads, giving one row per CDR3 protein. Among 52,000 or so distinct CDR3 sequences listed, more than 6.5% were seen once. The material sequenced was whole blood, taken at baseline. Receptor source: an adult who was a healthcare worker with PCR-confirmed SARS-CoV-2 infection or an uninfected control (not recorded which).

This clonotype came up many times. The chain is built from TRBV7-9 and TRBJ1-1, with D unclear. Germline CDR1 and CDR2: SEHNR and FQNEAQ (reference sequence). This CDR3 comprises 13 residues. V shed 2 bases and J shed 1 base, with 5 bases lying between them. The CDR3 spells CASSLQANTEAFF. Written as DNA, the CDR3 is TGTGCCAGCAGCTTACAAGCGAACACTGAAGCTTTCTTT.

This clonotype was seen at least ten times. The chain couples TRBV29-1 to TRBJ1-1; D call uncertain. This CDR3 has 11 residues. Deletions cut 7 bases from V and 5 bases from J, with 11 bases between. Germline lookup yields CDR1 SQVTM and CDR2 ANQGSEA. The CDR3 DNA reads as TGCAGCGGCACAAGTGGAACTGAAGCTTTCTTT. Amino acids: CSGTSGTEAFF.

The chain couples TRBV3-1 to TRBJ2-7; 7 nucleotides agree with TRBD2. The CDR3 is made up of 15 amino acids. J was trimmed by 1 base and V by 6 bases; bases with no gene match: 9. Germline assignment: CDR1 LGHDT and CDR2 YNNKEL (reference sequence). CDR3 nucleotides: TGTGCCAGCAGTCTTGGACTAGGGAGTTCCTACGAGCAGTACTTC. Encoded protein: CASSLGLGSSYEQYF.

This clonotype turned up a few times. The genes are TRBV27 and TRBJ1-1; D gene uncertain. V was pared by 3 bases and J by 2 bases, with 7 bases between. The CDR3 has 13 residues. Germline V gives CDR1 MNHEY, CDR2 SMNVEV (reference sequence). The CDR3 protein is CASSFYSNTEAFF. The CDR3 DNA reads as TGTGCCAGCAGTTTTTATTCCAACACTGAAGCTTTCTTT.

CDR3 sequence reads: CASSPIEGQVNSPLHF. DNA for the CDR3: TGTGCCAGCAGCCCGATCGAGGGACAGGTCAATTCACCCCTCCACTTT. The chain joins TRBV7-9 to TRBJ1-6; the match to TRBD1 covers 8 bases. With V trimmed by 5 bases and J by 7 bases, 10 bases remained unmatched. This CDR3 contains 16 residues. Per germline, CDR1 SEHNR and CDR2 FQNEAQ (reference sequence).

V and J are TRBV12-3 or TRBV12-4 and TRBJ2-3; 10 bases map to TRBD1. The CDR3 is made up of 14 amino acids. V gave up 3 bases and J gave up 6 bases; unmatched junction bases: 3. Here the CDR3 DNA reads TGTGCCAGCAGTTTCCGGGACAGGGGCGATACGCAGTATTTT. Translated, it gives CASSFRDRGDTQYF.

This clonotype was detected many times. This chain connects TRBV27 to TRBJ2-1; D is tentatively TRBD1 or TRBD2 (5 bases each). Between the trimmed V and J ends, which lost 6 bases and 5 bases, there was a span of 11 bases. The CDR3 has 13 amino acids. The germline V gene encodes CDR1 MNHEY and CDR2 SMNVEV (reference sequence). The CDR3 DNA is TGTGCCAGCAGCCCCGGGACCAACAATGAGCAGTTCTTC. This gives the protein CASSPGTNNEQFF.

A word on this clonotype: A much larger clone lies a single base off, so this may be a read error. This chain joins TRBV7-9 and TRBJ1-5, with no clear D. Looked up from germline, CDR1 is SEHNR and CDR2 is FQNEAQ (reference sequence). The CDR3 is 13 residues long. The CDR3 sequence is CASSLSGNQPQQF. The DNA for the CDR3 is TGTGCCAGCAGCTTATCCGGCAATCAGCCCCAGCAGTTT. Based on the CDR3 plus reference TRBV7-9 and TRBJ1-5, the full variable domain is DTGVSQNPRHKITKRGQNVTFRCDPISEHNRLYWYRQTLGQGPEFLTYFQNEAQLEKSRLLSDRFSAERPKGSFSTLEIQRTEQGDSAMYLCASSLSGNQPQQFGDGTRLSIL.

This sequence joins TRBV7-6 and TRBJ2-5; the match to TRBD2 covers 12 bases. V shed 5 bases and J 2 bases; nucleotides not matched to a gene: 12. The CDR3 loop spans 18 amino acids. Per the germline V gene, CDR1 is SGHVS and CDR2 is FNYEAQ. The CDR3 sequence is CASSRGLAGRLAQETQYF. Here the CDR3 DNA reads TGTGCCAGCAGCCGTGGACTAGCGGGGCGGCTAGCTCAAGAGACCCAGTACTTC.

This clonotype was seen many times. The rearrangement links TRBV7-2 to TRBJ2-4, with a weak D call TRBD2 (5 bases). Trimming left V 5 bases short and J 9 bases short, with 14 bases between. The CDR3 runs to 13 residues. CDR1 SGHTA and CDR2 FQGNSA come from the germline V gene. The CDR3 sequence is CASSPRPGGIQYF. CDR3 DNA sequence: TGTGCCAGCAGCCCCCGCCCCGGAGGCATTCAGTACTTC.

This clonotype was seen repeatedly, ten times or more. The rearrangement uses TRBV15 and TRBJ2-2, with D unresolved. Germline V CDR1 and CDR2: LNHNV, YYDKDF (reference sequence). Trimming cost V 4 bases and J 3 bases, with 3 bases left between them. This CDR3 has 12 amino acids. CDR3 sequence: CATSKYTGELFF. DNA of the CDR3: TGTGCCACCAGCAAATACACCGGGGAGCTGTTTTTT.

The chain has TRBV30 and TRBJ1-1; D not resolved. Trimming removed 0 bases from V and 1 base from J, with 6 bases in between. Per the germline V gene, CDR1 is GTSNPN and CDR2 is SVGIG (reference sequence). This CDR3 comprises 13 residues. Written as DNA, the CDR3 is TGTGCCTGGAGTGTATTCGGGAACACTGAAGCTTTCTTT. Translation: CAWSVFGNTEAFF.

In its sample, this clonotype was seen a few times. V gene TRBV11-3 combines with J gene TRBJ2-3, with 7 positions matching TRBD1. After removal of 3 bases from V and 3 bases from J, the junction contained 9 bases not matched to a gene. Per germline, CDR1 SGHNT and CDR2 YENEEA. This CDR3 region has 16 residues. The CDR3 bases are TGTGCCAGCAGCTTTTCCGGGACAGAAGCTACAGATACGCAGTATTTT. Translation: CASSFSGTEATDTQYF.

V and J are TRBV7-2 and TRBJ2-3; TRBD1 might be the D (7 bases). The V end lost 10 bases, the J end lost 2 bases, and 13 bases lay between the germline ends. CDR1 SGHTA and CDR2 FQGNSA come from the germline V gene. The CDR3 loop spans 13 amino acids. The CDR3, as DNA: TGTGCCACACGACAGGGACTCACAGATACGCAGTATTTT. Translating it yields CATRQGLTDTQYF.

The sample holds many counts of this clonotype. This sequence joins TRBV5-8 and TRBJ1-2, with TRBD1 matching over 7 bases. This CDR3 spans 15 amino acids. With V trimmed by 2 bases and J by 6 bases, 10 bases remained unmatched. Germline CDR1 is SGHTS and CDR2 is YDEGEE. The chain's CDR3 is CASSFTTGNVNGYTF. The CDR3 DNA reads TGTGCCAGCAGCTTCACGACAGGGAACGTGAATGGCTACACCTTC.

This clonotype was counted ten times or more. The V gene is TRBV30, the J gene TRBJ2-1, with TRBD2 matching over 8 bases. CDR3 length: 15 residues. V trimming: 3 bases; J trimming: 6 bases; junction bases outside the gene matches: 10. From germline, CDR1 is GTSNPN and CDR2 SVGIG (reference sequence). The CDR3 loop is CAWSGGASVVNEQFF. The CDR3 DNA is TGTGCCTGGAGCGGGGGGGCGAGTGTAGTCAATGAGCAGTTCTTC.

This clonotype was detected many times. The genes are TRBV5-5 and TRBJ2-2; the D is unclear. This CDR3 comprises 14 residues. V was cut by 2 bases and J by 6 bases, with 11 bases left in between. CDR1 and CDR2 from the germline V gene are SGHKS and YYEKEE (reference sequence). The CDR3 protein is CASSLGPLAGELFF. CDR3 bases: TGTGCCAGCAGCTTAGGTCCGCTGGCCGGGGAGCTGTTTTTT.

This clonotype was observed many times. The rearrangement uses TRBV7-2 and TRBJ2-5; the D is unclear. CDR1 is SGHTA, CDR2 FQGNSA, per germline. Trimming took 2 bases from V and 0 from J, leaving 7 bases between them. The CDR3 is made up of 14 amino acids. CDR3 DNA sequence: TGTGCCAGCAGCTTATGGAACAACCAAGAGACCCAGTACTTC. Translation gives CASSLWNNQETQYF.